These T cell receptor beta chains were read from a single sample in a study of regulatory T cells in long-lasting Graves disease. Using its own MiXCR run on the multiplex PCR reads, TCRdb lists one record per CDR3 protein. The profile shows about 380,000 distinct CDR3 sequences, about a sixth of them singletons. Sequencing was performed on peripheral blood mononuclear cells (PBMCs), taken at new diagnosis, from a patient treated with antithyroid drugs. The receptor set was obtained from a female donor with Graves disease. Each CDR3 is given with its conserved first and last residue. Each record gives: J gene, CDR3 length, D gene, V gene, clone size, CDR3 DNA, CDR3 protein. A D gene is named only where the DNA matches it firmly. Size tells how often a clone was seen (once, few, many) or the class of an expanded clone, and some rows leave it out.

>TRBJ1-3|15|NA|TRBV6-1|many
TGTGCCAGCACCACGGTCGGGGTGAGAAGAAACACCATATATTTT
CASTTVGVRRNTIYF
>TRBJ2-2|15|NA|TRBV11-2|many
TGTGCCAGCCCGAGGGTGGGCCAGAACACCGGGGAGCTGTTTTTT
CASPRVGQNTGELFF
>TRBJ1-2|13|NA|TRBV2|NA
TGTGCCAGCAGTGAAGAGCAAGACTATGGCTACACCTTC
CASSEEQDYGYTF
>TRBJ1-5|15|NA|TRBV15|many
TGTGCCACCAGCAGAGATACGGGGACGGGGCAGCCCCAGCATTTT
CATSRDTGTGQPQHF
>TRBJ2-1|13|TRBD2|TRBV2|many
TGTGCCAGCAGCCCGGGGGGGGTGGGTGAGCAGTTCTTC
CASSPGGVGEQFF
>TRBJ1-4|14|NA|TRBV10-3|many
TGTGCCATCTCCTCGGTACAGGGCGGTGAAAAACTGTTTTTT
CAISSVQGGEKLFF
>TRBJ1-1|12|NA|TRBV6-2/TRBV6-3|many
TGTGCCAGCAGTTCGGTGAACACTGAAGCTTTCTTT
CASSSVNTEAFF
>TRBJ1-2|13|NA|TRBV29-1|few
TGCAGCGTTGAAGATTTCTCCAGGGATGGCTGCACCTTC
CSVEDFSRDGCTF
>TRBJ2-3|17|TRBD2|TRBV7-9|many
TGTGCCAGCAGCCCAGAGGGGACTAGCAGTTGGGCAGATACGCAGTATTTT
CASSPEGTSSWADTQYF
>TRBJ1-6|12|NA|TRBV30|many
TGTGCCTGGGGACTATATAATTCACCCCTCCACTTT
CAWGLYNSPLHF
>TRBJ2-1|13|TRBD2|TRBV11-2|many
TGTGCCAGCAGCTCGAACCGGGACTACTATCAGTTCTTC
CASSSNRDYYQFF
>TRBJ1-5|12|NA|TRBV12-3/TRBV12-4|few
TGTGCCAGCAGGACAGCAAATCAGCCCCAGCATTTT
CASRTANQPQHF
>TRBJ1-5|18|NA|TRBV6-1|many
TGTGCCAGCAGTGAACGAGGACACGAAGTAATTAGCAATCAGCCCCAGCATTTT
CASSERGHEVISNQPQHF
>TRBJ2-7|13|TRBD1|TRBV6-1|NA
TGTGCCAGCAGCCGAGCGGACAGGGACGAGCAGTACTTC
CASSRADRDEQYF
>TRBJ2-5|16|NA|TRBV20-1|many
TGCAGTGCTAGGGCGAATGTGGGGGGCGGAGGAGAGACCCAGTACTTC
CSARANVGGGGETQYF
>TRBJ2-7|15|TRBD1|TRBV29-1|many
TGCAGCGTTGGTCGTACAGGGGGCGGATTTGACGAGCAGTACTTC
CSVGRTGGGFDEQYF
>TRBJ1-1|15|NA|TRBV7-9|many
TGTGCCAGCAGCCAGAGGGAGGGTGAAAGCGCTGAAGCTTTCTTT
CASSQREGESAEAFF
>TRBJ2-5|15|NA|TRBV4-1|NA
TGCGCCAGCAGCCAAGGGATCGGGGGTCCTCCCAACCAGTACTTC
CASSQGIGGPPNQYF
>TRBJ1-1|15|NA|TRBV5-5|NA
TGTGCCAGCAGCTTGTCGAGGAGGGGGGGCACTGAAGCTTTCTTT
CASSLSRRGGTEAFF
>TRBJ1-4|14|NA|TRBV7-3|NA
TGTGCCAGCAGCTTAGACGTTGGGGGGGAAAAACTGTTTTTT
CASSLDVGGEKLFF
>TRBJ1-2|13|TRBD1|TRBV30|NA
TGTGCCTGGAGTGTACAGGGGGCTTATGGCTACACCTTC
CAWSVQGAYGYTF
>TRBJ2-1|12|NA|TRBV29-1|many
TGCAGCGTTGAAGTCGGAGGCAATGAGCAGTTCTTC
CSVEVGGNEQFF
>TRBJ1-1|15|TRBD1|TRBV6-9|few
TGTGCCAGCAGTTACGAGGGGACAGGGGACACTGAAGCTTTCTTT
CASSYEGTGDTEAFF
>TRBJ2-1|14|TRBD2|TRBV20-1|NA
TGCAGTGCGTCGATAGCGGGGGGGTACAATGAGCAGTTCTTC
CSASIAGGYNEQFF
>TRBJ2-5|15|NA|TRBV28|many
TGTGCCAGCAGCGTATCGTGGACAAACCAAGAGACCCAGTACTTC
CASSVSWTNQETQYF
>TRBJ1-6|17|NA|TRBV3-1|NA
TGTGCCAGCAGCCCGCGGGGGGGAAGCTCCTATAATTCACCCCTCCACTTT
CASSPRGGSSYNSPLHF
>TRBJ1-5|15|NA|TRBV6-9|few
TGTGCCAGCAGTTACCGGCAGGGTAATAATCAGCCCCAGCATTTT
CASSYRQGNNQPQHF
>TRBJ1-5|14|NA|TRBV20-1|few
TGCAGTGCCCGGGGAGGGGTGGGGAATCAGCCCCAGCATTTT
CSARGGVGNQPQHF
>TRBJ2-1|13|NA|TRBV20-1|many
TGCAGTGCTACCAGGGGTTCCTACAATGAGCAGTTCTTC
CSATRGSYNEQFF
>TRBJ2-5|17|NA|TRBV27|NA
TGTGCCAGCAGTATACTCGGAGGGGAAGTGTACCAAGAGACCCAGTACTTC
CASSILGGEVYQETQYF
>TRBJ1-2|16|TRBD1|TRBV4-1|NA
TGCGCCAGCAGCCAGACGGGACAGGGGGCCAGCTATGGCTACACCTTC
CASSQTGQGASYGYTF
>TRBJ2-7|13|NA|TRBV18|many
TGTGCCAGCTCGAGGGACACCGGGGACGAGCAGTACTTC
CASSRDTGDEQYF
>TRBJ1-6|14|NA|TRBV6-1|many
TGTGCCAGCATCCGGGACGTCAATAATTCACCCCTCCACTTT
CASIRDVNNSPLHF
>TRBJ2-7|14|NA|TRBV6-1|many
TGTGCCAGCAGTGCCTCCGGCCTACCCTACGAGCAGTACTTC
CASSASGLPYEQYF
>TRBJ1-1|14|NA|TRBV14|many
TGCGCCAGCAGCCAAGTACGCGGTGACACTGAAGCTTTCTTT
CASSQVRGDTEAFF
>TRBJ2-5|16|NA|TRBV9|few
TGTGCCAGCAGCGACGGGGGCAGGGGGTTTAAAGAGACCCAGTACTTC
CASSDGGRGFKETQYF
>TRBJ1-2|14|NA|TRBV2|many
TGTGCCAGCAGTGTTAGGGGATCGGGCTATGGCTACACCTTC
CASSVRGSGYGYTF
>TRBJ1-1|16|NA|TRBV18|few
TGTGCCAGCTCTAGGGAACAGGAAACCTTGAACACTGAAGCTTTCTTT
CASSREQETLNTEAFF
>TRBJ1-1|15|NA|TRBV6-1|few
TGTGCCAGCAGTAACCCAGGCGGGGGTAGTACTGAAGCTTTCTTT
CASSNPGGGSTEAFF
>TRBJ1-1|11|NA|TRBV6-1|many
TGCGCCAGCGTTTGGGGGGCTGAAGCTTTCTTT
CASVWGAEAFF
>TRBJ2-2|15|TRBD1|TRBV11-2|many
TGTGCCAGCACAGGGGACAGCGCGAACACCGGGGAGCTGTTTTTT
CASTGDSANTGELFF
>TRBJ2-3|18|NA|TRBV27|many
TGTGCCAGCAGTTTATATACGCCACAGGGAGCAACCACAGATACGCAGTATTTT
CASSLYTPQGATTDTQYF
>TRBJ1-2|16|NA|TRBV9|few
TGTGCCAGCAGCTGGGGGCGCAGGGCAACCTTCTATGGCTACACCTTC
CASSWGRRATFYGYTF
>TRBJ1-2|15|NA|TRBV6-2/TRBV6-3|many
TGTGCCAGCACCACAAAGGCGAACAGCAACTATGGCTACACCTTC
CASTTKANSNYGYTF
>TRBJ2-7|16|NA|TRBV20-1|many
TGCAGTGCTAGACTCTCGCGCATAAGTAGCTCCTACGAGCAGTACTTC
CSARLSRISSSYEQYF
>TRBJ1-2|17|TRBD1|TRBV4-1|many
TGCGCCAGCAGCCAACAAATAGCCGGGACAGTATTATATGGCTACACCTTC
CASSQQIAGTVLYGYTF
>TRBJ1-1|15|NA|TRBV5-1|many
TGCGCCAGCAGCTTGTTTGGGCAGCAGAACACTGAAGCTTTCTTT
CASSLFGQQNTEAFF
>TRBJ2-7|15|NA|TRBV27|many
TGTGCCAGCAGTTCGACTAATACGAACTCCTACGAGCAGTACTTC
CASSSTNTNSYEQYF
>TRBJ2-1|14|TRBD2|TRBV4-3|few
TGCGCCAGCAGCCAAGATATGGGGGAGGGCCCCGGATTCTTC
CASSQDMGEGPGFF
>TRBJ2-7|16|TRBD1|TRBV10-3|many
TGTGCCATCAGTGACGGGACAGGGGGCGGTTGGTACGAGCAGTACTTC
CAISDGTGGGWYEQYF
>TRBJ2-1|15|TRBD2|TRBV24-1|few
TGTGCCACCAGTGATCCTTGGACTAGCCGGGATGAGCAGTTCTTC
CATSDPWTSRDEQFF
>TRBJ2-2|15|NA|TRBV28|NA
TGTGCCAGCAGCTTACCGGGACAACTCACCGGGGAGCTGTTTTTT
CASSLPGQLTGELFF